The sequence of this T cell receptor (beta chain) was determined in a study of regulatory T cells in long-lasting Graves disease. Study results and caveats: TRBV28 was favored in persistent disease, as were TRBJ1-2 and TRBJ2-5.

Time point specified: newly diagnosed GD, antithyroid drugs for less than 3 months. Construction of the TCR library relied on RNA isolated from PBMCs. To make TCR beta libraries, researchers used iRepertoire HTBI primers and Arm-PCR of CDR3 regions. TCRdb redid the calling of the multiplex PCR reads with MiXCR, one entry per CDR3 protein. The table includes 550,000 to 600,000 distinct CDR3 sequences, about 16% detected once. This clonotype was counted between two and nine times. The antigen is undetermined. Germline CDR1 MDHEN, CDR2 SYDVKM. Trimming took off 6 bases at V and 0 bases at J, with 12 bases between the two ends. The CDR3 totals 15 residues. Another study also made use of these data, one on T cells in Graves' hyperthyroidism and ophthalmopathy.

The chain carries TRBV28 and TRBJ1-3, with D perhaps TRBD1 (5 bases). The source was peripheral blood mononuclear cells (PBMCs), collected at new diagnosis, from a patient treated with antithyroid drugs. The TCR was taken from a man aged 18 to 30 with Graves disease. This CDR3 is CASSSPGNSGNTIYF. CDR3 DNA: TGTGCCAGCAGCTCTCCAGGGAACTCTGGAAACACCATATATTTT.